The 27 T cell receptor beta chains presented below share a single source sample, sequenced in a study of CDR3 diversity in severe acne. Via MiXCR, TCRdb re-called the PCR reads, giving one row per CDR3 protein. The table lists about 76,000 distinct CDR3 sequences, 45% to 55% of them singletons. Sequenced material: blood. The source of these receptors is a male donor in good health, without acne.

As concerns this clonotype: Sequence at one end of the junction differs from germline and may be a read error. The chain recombines TRBV29-1 with TRBJ1-3; TRBD1 agrees at 10 bases. Germline loops: CDR1 SQVTM, CDR2 ANQGSEA. There are 16 residues in the CDR3. CDR3 in DNA: TGCAGCGTGATCCGGGACAGGGGTGACTATGGCTACACCTTATATTTT. It translates to CSVIRDRGDYGYTLYF.

This clonotype was seen many times. The genes are TRBV2 and TRBJ2-5; D gene ambiguous. CDR1 SNHLY and CDR2 FYNNEI come from the germline V gene. Trimming shortened V by 10 bases and J by 4 bases, and 7 bases separated the two germline ends. The CDR3 has 10 amino acids. The DNA for the CDR3 is TGTGCCATCGGCAGAGAGACCCAGTACTTC. Residues: CAIGRETQYF.

V is TRBV7-2 and J is TRBJ2-2, with 10 bases aligning to TRBD2. Germline CDR1 reads SGHTA; CDR2 reads FQGNSA. Trimming removed 2 bases from V and 7 bases from J; junction bases left unmatched: 4. The CDR3 contains 15 residues. Here the CDR3 reads CASSLRAGGFGELFF. CDR3 nucleotide sequence: TGTGCCAGCAGCTTAAGAGCGGGAGGGTTCGGGGAGCTGTTTTTT.

This clonotype was observed once. A junction boundary mismatches the germline segment, possibly from a read error. The chain recombines TRBV24-1 with TRBJ2-2; tentatively, D is TRBD2 (5 bases). CDR1 is KGHDR and CDR2 is SFDVKD in the germline V gene. This CDR3 spans 12 amino acids. CDR3 residues: CAANGNTGELFF. The CDR3 DNA sequence: TGTGCCGCCAACGGAAACACCGGGGAGCTGTTCTTC.

This clonotype was seen a handful of times. V is TRBV11-2 and J is TRBJ2-7; tentatively, D is TRBD2 (6 bases). The ends were cut back, 5 bases at V and 2 bases at J, with 16 bases in the middle. CDR1 is SGHAT, CDR2 FQNNGV, per germline. This CDR3 spans 15 amino acids. CDR3 sequence reads: CASSPGLATPYEQYF. Written as DNA, the CDR3 is TGTGCCAGCAGCCCGGGACTTGCGACCCCCTACGAGCAGTACTTC.

Regarding this clonotype: One base away lies a much larger clone, so this may be a sequencing read error. The final CDR3 position lacks the conserved phenylalanine or tryptophan, pointing to a likely read error. The chain links TRBV27 to TRBJ2-7; TRBD1 agrees at 7 bases. V gave up 5 bases and J gave up 5 bases; unmatched junction bases: 9. The germline gives CDR1 MNHEY, CDR2 SMNVEV (reference sequence). The CDR3 contains 14 residues. CDR3: CASSISTGLHEQYL. The CDR3 DNA is TGTGCCAGCAGTATTTCGACAGGGCTCCACGAGCAGTACCTC.

At least ten counts were recorded for this clonotype. The rearrangement links TRBV5-1 to TRBJ2-7; 12 bases match TRBD2. The CDR3 covers 14 residues. V lost 4 bases to trimming and J lost 3 bases; unmatched junction nucleotides: 2. Germline-derived CDR1 and CDR2 are SGHRS and YFSETQ. The CDR3 reads CASSVTSGSYEQYF. In DNA form, the CDR3 reads TGCGCCAGCAGCGTGACTAGCGGGAGCTACGAGCAGTACTTC.

V gene TRBV7-8 combines with J gene TRBJ2-7; D remains unclear. From germline, CDR1 is SGHVS and CDR2 FQNEAQ. This CDR3 has 14 amino acids. Trimming took off 5 bases at V and 0 bases at J, with 11 bases between the two ends. The CDR3 is CASSVGEISYEQYF. Here the CDR3 DNA reads TGTGCCAGCAGCGTGGGCGAAATCTCCTACGAGCAGTACTTC.

This clonotype was recorded many times. The chain is built from TRBV11-2 and TRBJ2-2, with unresolved D. Trimming removed 2 bases at V and 0 bases at J, with 7 bases between. The CDR3 totals 15 residues. CDR1 is SGHAT, CDR2 FQNNGV, per germline. The CDR3 loop is CASSLTTSNTGELFF. In DNA, the CDR3 is TGTGCCAGCAGCTTAACCACCTCGAACACCGGGGAGCTGTTTTTT.

There are a few counts of this clonotype. This sequence joins TRBV10-1 and TRBJ2-5, with unresolved D. Trimming shortened V by 3 bases and J by 5 bases, and 7 bases separated the two germline ends. Germline V CDR1 and CDR2: WNHNN, SYGVQD (reference sequence). The CDR3 runs to 12 residues. CDR3 protein: CASSDSLETQYF. Written as DNA, the CDR3 is TGCGCCAGCAGTGACTCCCTGGAGACCCAGTACTTC.

The rearrangement joins TRBV6-5 to TRBJ2-5; 7 bases map to TRBD1. CDR3 size: 15 residues. The trim removed 6 bases at V and 9 bases at J, leaving 16 bases unmatched. Germline V gene sequence: CDR1 MNHEY, CDR2 SVGAGI. The DNA of the CDR3 is TGTGCCAGCAGGAGACAGGGATTCGGCAATCAGCCCCAGTACTTC. This codes for CASRRQGFGNQPQYF.

This clonotype was picked up a small number of times. This chain joins TRBV7-9 and TRBJ1-3; 7 positions agree with TRBD1. From germline, CDR1 is SEHNR and CDR2 FQNEAQ (reference sequence). The CDR3 contains 14 residues. V shed 2 bases, J shed 8 bases, and the junction held 6 bases outside the gene matches. The CDR3 is CASSLWAGGYTIYF. The CDR3 DNA follows: TGTGCCAGCAGCTTATGGGCAGGGGGATACACCATATATTTT. The whole variable domain, remainder taken from reference TRBV7-9 and TRBJ1-3, is DTGVSQNPRHKITKRGQNVTFRCDPISEHNRLYWYRQTLGQGPEFLTYFQNEAQLEKSRLLSDRFSAERPKGSFSTLEIQRTEQGDSAMYLCASSLWAGGYTIYFGEGSWLTVV.

As to this clonotype: One end of the junction fails to match germline, which may point to a read error. The chain recombines TRBV7-9 with TRBJ2-5; 7 bases align to TRBD1. Germline V gene data show CDR1 as SEHNR and CDR2 as FQNEAQ (reference sequence). The CDR3 is made up of 14 amino acids. The CDR3 nucleotides read TGTGCCAGCAGCTCGACAGGGACCCAAGGGACCCAGTACTTC. It translates to CASSSTGTQGTQYF.

Turning to this clonotype: Without the conserved terminal phenylalanine or tryptophan, this CDR3 likely stems from a read error. The limits of the CDR3 on the DNA are not certain, so only TCRdb's listed CDR3 is given. This CDR3 reads CASSETGV. This chain joins TRBV6-5 and TRBJ1-4; the tabulated D call, TRBD1, remains unverified against the DNA. The CDR3 is 8 amino acids long, termini counted. The V gene's germline CDR1 is MNHEY and CDR2 SVGAGI.

This clonotype appeared a single time. The chain couples TRBV5-4 to TRBJ2-5; TRBD2 is a possible D gene (6 bases). The CDR3 is 13 amino acids. CDR1 SGHNT and CDR2 YYREEE come from the germline V gene (reference sequence). The ends were cut back, 3 bases at V and 4 bases at J, with 10 bases in the middle. The CDR3 region is CASSSRRGETQYF. Here the CDR3 DNA reads TGTGCCAGCAGCTCAAGGAGGGGAGAGACCCAGTACTTC.

This rearrangement joins TRBV14 to TRBJ1-1, with D perhaps TRBD1 (6 bases). V lost 3 bases and J 1 base, leaving 33 bases between the germline ends. Germline V gene sequence: CDR1 SGHDN, CDR2 FVKESK. This CDR3 comprises 22 residues. CDR3 nucleotide sequence: TGTGCCAGCAGCCAGGATGTTTTGAGGGGGGGGATCTCTGGGTCGCGGAACACTGAAGCTTTCTTT. Protein: CASSQDVLRGGISGSRNTEAFF.

Judged by abundance, this clonotype is medium-sized. J is TRBJ1-5 and V is TRBV24-1, with D hard to call. Between the trimmed V and J ends, which lost 4 bases and 2 bases, there was a span of 8 bases. From germline, CDR1 is KGHDR and CDR2 SFDVKD. The CDR3 consists of 14 residues. As DNA, the CDR3 is TGTGCCACCAGTGACCAGGACGGCAATCAGCCCCAGCATTTT. Translation: CATSDQDGNQPQHF.

This clonotype has only a few counts. Sequence at one end of the junction differs from germline and may be a read error. The chain is built from TRBV20-1 and TRBJ1-1; no clear D. CDR1 is DFQATT, CDR2 SNEGSKA, per germline (reference sequence). This CDR3 has 8 residues. Here the CDR3 reads CSANPLDF. The CDR3 DNA is TGCAGTGCTAACCCGCTGGACTTT.

Within the sample, this clonotype is medium-sized. This chain links TRBV6-6 with TRBJ2-7, with TRBD1 matching over 7 bases. The CDR3 runs to 12 residues. CDR1 MNHNY and CDR2 SVGAGI come from the germline V gene (reference sequence). The junction had 6 bases not matched to a gene; V was cut back by 7 bases and J by 6 bases. Written as DNA, the CDR3 is TGTGCCAGCACCCTGACAGGGCCCGAGCAGTACTTC. It yields the protein CASTLTGPEQYF.

This clonotype was detected a few times. The rearrangement joins TRBV28 to TRBJ2-2; the match to TRBD2 covers 10 bases. Germline V CDR1 and CDR2: MDHEN, SYDVKM. The junction had 7 bases not matched to a gene; V was cut back by 6 bases and J by 6 bases. The CDR3 has 15 amino acids. CDR3 residues: CASRLITSGAGELFF. The DNA for the CDR3 is TGTGCCAGCAGGCTTATAACTAGCGGGGCCGGGGAGCTGTTTTTT.

The V call is TRBV7-2, the J call TRBJ1-2; D is perhaps TRBD1 (5 bases). Germline assignment: CDR1 SGHTA and CDR2 FQGNSA. Trimming cost V 3 bases and J 4 bases, with 12 bases left between them. The CDR3 spans 14 residues. The CDR3: CASSLGRKGYGYTF. The CDR3 nucleotides read TGTGCCAGCAGCTTGGGGCGTAAGGGCTATGGCTACACCTTC.

This rearrangement joins TRBV7-2 to TRBJ1-2; D remains ambiguous. Trimming took off 7 bases at V and 1 base at J, with 13 bases between the two ends. CDR3 size: 14 residues. Germline assignment: CDR1 SGHTA and CDR2 FQGNSA. The CDR3 loop is CASTRRGRNYGYTF. Here the CDR3 DNA reads TGTGCCAGCACTCGAAGAGGACGTAACTATGGCTACACCTTC.

The rearrangement uses TRBV3-1 and TRBJ2-3; 9 bases align to TRBD2. J lost 3 bases, V lost 2 bases, and 12 bases had no gene match. Germline V gives CDR1 LGHDT, CDR2 YNNKEL (reference sequence). The CDR3 consists of 18 residues. In nucleotides, the CDR3 is TGTGCCAGCAGCCAACGTGCCCCAGCGGGGGGCTTGACAGATACGCAGTATTTT. Translation: CASSQRAPAGGLTDTQYF.

The CDR3 bases are TGTGCCAGCAGCTTAGGGACAGGGAATCAGCCCCAGCATTTT. Protein product: CASSLGTGNQPQHF. The chain carries TRBV7-9 and TRBJ1-5; 8 nucleotides agree with TRBD1. This CDR3 is built from 14 residues. Germline-derived CDR1 and CDR2 are SEHNR and FQNEAQ (reference sequence). The trim removed 1 base at V and 4 bases at J, leaving 0 bases unmatched.

This clonotype occurred many times. CDR3 nucleotide sequence: TGTGCCAGCAGCTTGAGGGGGTTCGACAATGAGCAGTTCTTC. It yields the protein CASSLRGFDNEQFF. The chain recombines TRBV5-8 with TRBJ2-1; possibly TRBD1 for D (6 bases). The V and J ends lost 1 base and 5 bases respectively, with 10 bases between them. Germline-derived CDR1 and CDR2 are SGHTS and YDEGEE. This CDR3 comprises 14 residues.

The chain joins TRBV20-1 to TRBJ2-7; 9 nucleotides agree with TRBD1. V shed 1 base, J shed 2 bases, and the junction held 9 bases outside the gene matches. The CDR3 has 16 residues. CDR1 and CDR2 (germline): DFQATT, SNEGSKA (reference sequence). CDR3 bases: TGCAGTGCTAGAGCTGGCGGGACAGGGAAAACCTACGAGCAGTACTTC. It is translated as CSARAGGTGKTYEQYF.

This clonotype was detected a few times. This chain joins TRBV2 and TRBJ1-5; 7 positions match TRBD1. The CDR3 runs 15 residues. Looked up from germline, CDR1 is SNHLY and CDR2 is FYNNEI. Germline trimming cut 6 bases from V and 0 bases from J; bases unmatched to any gene: 5. The CDR3 loop reads CASRDQGVSNQPQHF. For the CDR3, the DNA is TGTGCCAGCAGGGACCAGGGGGTTAGCAATCAGCCCCAGCATTTT.